A single sample gave rise to the 28 T cell receptor delta chains below, sequenced in a study of gamma-delta chains in newborns, infants, children. TCRdb re-processed the reads via CATT. The sample yields just under 2,500 delta-chain clones, over 8.5% seen once. The specimen was blood. The receptors here all came from a child who was a newborn, infant or young child, either healthy, febrile or measles-vaccinated (not recorded which).

This clone has more than one count but fewer than ten. The protein held in TCRdb is that of a much larger clone and does not match this DNA's translation at residue 3, likely because of a read error; the protein shown is translated from the DNA. The V and J genes are TRDV2 and TRDJ3; TRDD3 agrees at 7 bases. CDR3 length equals 19 residues. The germline V gene encodes CDR1 GEAIGNYY and CDR2 EKD. The DNA of the CDR3 is TGTGCCTATGACACCGTTGGGATACCAAGCTCCTGGGACACCCGACAGATGTTTTTC. This translates into CAYDTVGIPSSWDTRQMFF.

This clone was picked up a small number of times. The CDR3 coding sequence is TGTGCCACCGTGGGGTCTGGGGGCTTACGAGGTAAAACCGATAAACTCATCTTT. Translated: CATVGSGGLRGKTDKLIF. The chain couples TRDV2 to TRDJ1; 7 bases agree with TRDD3. V shed 9 bases and J 2 bases; nucleotides not matched to a gene: 23. Germline V gene lookup returns CDR1 GEAIGNYY and CDR2 EKD. The CDR3 covers 18 residues.

This clone was seen a single time. The chain joins TRDV2 to TRDJ2; 9 bases are shared with TRDD3. V shed 8 bases, J shed 3 bases, and the junction held 9 bases outside the gene matches. This CDR3 comprises 15 residues. Germline assignment: CDR1 GEAIGNYY and CDR2 EKD. CDR3 coding DNA: TGTGCCTCACTGGGGGACCAGGTGGTGACAGCACAACTCTTCTTT. Protein product: CASLGDQVVTAQLFF.

This clone was found a few times. A much more abundant neighbour one base away suggests this may be a read error. The chain couples TRDV2 to TRDJ3; no reliable D call. CDR3 size: 21 residues. Per germline, CDR1 GEAIGNYY and CDR2 EKD. V shed 0 bases and J shed 0 bases, with 20 bases lying between them. CDR3 bases: TGTGCCTGTGACACCGTCAACGATTACAGCCGAAGCTCCTGGGACACCCGACAGATGTTTTTC. Its translation: CACDTVNDYSRSSWDTRQMFF.

In its sample, this clone was seen a few times. The protein held in TCRdb is that of a much larger clone and does not match this DNA's translation at residue 6, likely because of a read error; the protein shown is translated from the DNA. This chain joins TRDV2 and TRDJ3; 12 nucleotides align to TRDD3. V lost 0 bases and J lost 6; bases outside the gene matches: 2. The CDR3 loop spans 17 amino acids. Germline assignment: CDR1 GEAIGNYY and CDR2 EKD. The CDR3 bases are TGTGCCTGTGACACCATACTGGGGGATACGGACACCCGACAGATGTTTTTC. This codes for CACDTILGDTDTRQMFF.

This clone was observed a few times. The amino acid sequence in TCRdb belongs to a much larger clone and departs from this DNA's translation at residue 10, likely a sequencing read error; the sequence shown is translated from the DNA. Other DNA sequences of this sample code for an identical CDR3. The J gene is TRDJ2, the V gene TRDV2, with TRDD3 identical over 9 bases. Germline V lookup: CDR1 GEAIGNYY, CDR2 EKD. The length of the CDR3 is 13 residues. CDR3 region: CACDYWGTARLFF. CDR3 bases: TGTGCCTGTGACTACTGGGGGACAGCACGACTCTTCTTT.

With regard to this clone: TCRdb lists the protein of a much larger clone for this DNA, which differs at residue 12, so this is likely a read error; the protein given here is translated from the DNA itself. This chain links TRDV2 with TRDJ3; possible D gene TRDD3, 5 bases. In germline, CDR1 is GEAIGNYY, CDR2 EKD. CDR3 size: 17 residues. This chain's CDR3 is CACDTWASSWDARQMFF. The CDR3 bases are TGTGCCTGTGACACCTGGGCGAGCTCCTGGGACGCCCGACAGATGTTTTTC.

This clone is medium-sized by share. V and J are TRDV2 and TRDJ1, with 12 bases lining up with TRDD3. J gave up 2 bases and V 2 bases, and 14 bases lay outside the gene matches. This CDR3 has 19 amino acids. Germline CDR1 reads GEAIGNYY; CDR2 reads EKD. Here the CDR3 reads CACDMLSGGYAEATDKLIF. DNA of the CDR3: TGTGCCTGTGACATGCTTTCTGGGGGATACGCCGAGGCGACCGATAAACTCATCTTT.

Sample share makes this clone large (0.1 to 1%). This CDR3 is also generated by other DNA sequences in the sample. The chain links TRDV2 to TRDJ3; 12 bases are shared with TRDD3. Per germline, CDR1 GEAIGNYY and CDR2 EKD. V was clipped by 0 bases and J by 6 bases; unmatched bases: 2. CDR3 length: 17 residues. CDR3 bases: TGTGCCTGTGACACCGTACTGGGGGATACGGACACCCGACAGATGTTTTTC. Amino acid sequence: CACDTVLGDTDTRQMFF.

The chain is built from TRDV2 and TRDJ3; D gene unclear. This CDR3 contains 19 residues. Germline values: CDR1 GEAIGNYY, CDR2 EKD. The V end was cut by 9 bases, the J end by 0 bases, with 23 bases between. CDR3 in amino acids: CATVNGYIRSSWDTRQMFF. Written as DNA, the CDR3 is TGTGCCACCGTCAACGGTTACATCCGAAGCTCCTGGGACACCCGACAGATGTTTTTC.

Concerning this clone itself: For this DNA, TCRdb reports the protein of a much larger clone, which diverges at residue 12, most likely from a read error; the protein presented here is translated directly from the DNA. The rearrangement links TRDV2 to TRDJ3; TRDD3 aligns across 7 bases. The germline V gene has CDR1 GEAIGNYY and CDR2 EKD. This CDR3 is 17 amino acids long. The CDR3 here is CACDTVGDSWDARQMFF. The CDR3 DNA follows: TGTGCCTGTGACACCGTGGGGGACTCCTGGGACGCCCGACAGATGTTTTTC.

This clone was counted only a few times. In DNA form, the CDR3 reads TGTGCCTGTGACAGTCTACTTACTGGGGGATACGCTGGCTGGGACACCCGACAGATGTTTTTC. Translation: CACDSLLTGGYAGWDTRQMFF. The rearrangement links TRDV2 to TRDJ3, with 13 bases matching TRDD3. The germline V gene has CDR1 GEAIGNYY and CDR2 EKD. With 2 bases clipped from V and 3 bases from J, the junction kept 12 bases outside the gene matches. The CDR3 totals 21 residues.

This clone was picked up a small number of times. The chain recombines TRDV1 with TRDJ1; 13 bases fit TRDD3. The CDR3 is made up of 23 amino acids. V lost 2 bases and J lost 0; bases outside the gene matches: 21. The germline V gene encodes CDR1 TSWWSYY and CDR2 QGS. CDR3 loop: CALGEAPVETDWGIRGYTDKLIF. CDR3 coding DNA: TGTGCTCTTGGGGAAGCCCCTGTAGAAACAGACTGGGGGATACGCGGGTACACCGATAAACTCATCTTT.

Only a few counts were recorded for this clone. For this DNA, TCRdb reports the protein of a much larger clone, which diverges at residue 4, most likely from a read error; the protein presented here is translated directly from the DNA. The rearrangement links TRDV2 to TRDJ3, with a possible D match to TRDD3 (5 bases). The CDR3 spans 20 residues. Germline CDR1 GEAIGNYY, CDR2 EKD. Here the CDR3 reads CACATVTGGGIPWDTRQMFF. The DNA of the CDR3 is TGTGCCTGTGCCACCGTTACGGGCGGGGGTATCCCCTGGGACACCCGACAGATGTTTTTC.

For this clone: The protein recorded in TCRdb matches a much larger clone and deviates from this DNA's translation at residue 11, suggesting a read error; the protein here is obtained by translating the DNA. This rearrangement joins TRDV2 to TRDJ2, with D tentatively TRDD2 or TRDD3 (6 bases each). The CDR3 covers 15 residues. Per the germline V gene, CDR1 is GEAIGNYY and CDR2 is EKD. The chain's CDR3 is CACDTWGSPTVQLFF. For the CDR3, the DNA is TGTGCCTGTGACACCTGGGGGTCTCCTACAGTACAACTCTTCTTT.

Remarks on this clone: The protein that TCRdb holds for this DNA derives from a much larger clone and differs from the translated DNA at residue 13, which likely indicates a read error; the protein shown here is translated from the DNA. The chain has TRDV2 and TRDJ3; 8 nucleotides agree with TRDD3. CDR1 and CDR2 from the germline V gene are GEAIGNYY and EKD. CDR3 size: 19 residues. This CDR3 reads CACDNVLGAGSWGTRQMFF. CDR3 coding DNA: TGTGCCTGTGACAACGTACTGGGGGCCGGTTCCTGGGGCACCCGACAGATGTTTTTC.

This clone has more than one count but fewer than ten. TCRdb's listed protein matches a much larger clone and diverges from this DNA's translation at residue 12, likely through a read error; the protein shown comes from the DNA. V and J are TRDV2 and TRDJ2; 10 bases fit TRDD3. Germline V gives CDR1 GEAIGNYY, CDR2 EKD. CDR3 length equals 15 residues. CDR3 in DNA: TGTGCCTGTGACGGACTGGGGGATTTGACAGCACGACTCTTCTTT. Translated: CACDGLGDLTARLFF.

As for this clone: Within the sample, other DNA sequences also encode this same CDR3. The chain links TRDV2 to TRDJ2, with 8 bases matching TRDD3. The germline V gene encodes CDR1 GEAIGNYY and CDR2 EKD. With V trimmed by 8 bases and J by 8 bases, 6 bases remained unmatched. CDR3 length: 12 amino acids. The CDR3, as DNA: TGTGCCTCACTGGGGGCTACCGCACAACTCTTCTTT. Protein product: CASLGATAQLFF.

This clone was seen only a few times. A much larger clone is a single base away; this may be a read error. CDR3 sequence: CACDPLVLGDAKGYTDKLIF. In DNA form, the CDR3 reads TGTGCCTGTGATCCCTTAGTACTGGGGGACGCGAAGGGGTACACCGATAAACTCATCTTT. The rearrangement uses TRDV2 and TRDJ1; 9 bases agree with TRDD3. The trim removed 4 bases at V and 0 bases at J, leaving 20 bases unmatched. The CDR3 is 20 residues long. Looked up from germline, CDR1 is GEAIGNYY and CDR2 is EKD.

By share, this clone counts as large (0.1 to 1%). Within the sample, other DNA sequences also encode this same CDR3. The chain uses TRDV1 and TRDJ1; D is undetermined. Trimming cost V 0 bases and J 3 bases, with 17 bases left between them. This CDR3 spans 17 amino acids. In germline, CDR1 is TSWWSYY, CDR2 QGS. CDR3 nucleotide sequence: TGTGCTCTTGGGGAACTAAACCCGGGGTCCGGGCCCGATAAACTCATCTTT. Protein: CALGELNPGSGPDKLIF.

This clone was seen a few times. A much more abundant neighbour one base away suggests this may be a read error. This CDR3 is also generated by other DNA sequences in the sample. This chain joins TRDV2 and TRDJ3; 9 bases agree with TRDD3. The CDR3 is 18 amino acids. The germline CDR1 and CDR2 sequences are GEAIGNYY and EKD. V lost 3 bases, J lost 3 bases, and 8 bases stayed unmatched. The CDR3 loop reads CACDPVLGDLWDTRQMFF. Here the CDR3 DNA reads TGTGCCTGTGACCCCGTACTGGGGGACCTCTGGGACACCCGACAGATGTTTTTC.

For this clone: This DNA's translation and the protein TCRdb lists, from a much larger clone, do not match at residue 5, likely due to a read error; the protein shown is translated from the DNA. This sequence joins TRDV2 and TRDJ1, with a tentative D call TRDD2 (5 bases). V lost 3 bases and J 0 bases, leaving 7 bases between the germline ends. The CDR3 is made up of 13 amino acids. Germline CDR1 and CDR2: GEAIGNYY and EKD. CDR3 in amino acids: CACDFLNTDKLIF. The CDR3 DNA sequence: TGTGCCTGTGACTTCCTTAACACCGATAAACTCATCTTT.

By sample share, this clone is large (0.1 to 1%). This specimen includes other DNA sequences encoding the same CDR3. This rearrangement joins TRDV2 to TRDJ2, with TRDD3 identical over 10 bases. V dropped 1 base and J dropped 0; count of bases not matched to a gene: 1. The V gene's germline CDR1 is GEAIGNYY and CDR2 EKD. The CDR3 runs to 16 residues. The CDR3 region has the DNA TGTGCCTGTGACACGCTGGGGGATACTTTGACAGCACAACTCTTCTTT. The encoded protein is CACDTLGDTLTAQLFF.

This clone is medium-sized within its sample. The rearrangement joins TRDV1 to TRDJ1; no clear D gene. The germline gives CDR1 TSWWSYY, CDR2 QGS. With 0 bases removed from V and 3 bases from J, the gap between germline ends came to 11 bases. This CDR3 has 15 amino acids. The CDR3 protein is CALGELHLLADKLIF. DNA of the CDR3: TGTGCTCTTGGGGAACTGCACCTATTAGCCGATAAACTCATCTTT.

This clone counts as large (0.1 to 1%). The chain employs TRDV2 and TRDJ3; 9 positions agree with TRDD3. V trimming: 0 bases; J trimming: 0 bases; junction bases outside the gene matches: 14. Germline assignment: CDR1 GEAIGNYY and CDR2 EKD. The CDR3 runs 22 residues. CDR3 residues: CACDTVEGGYQGGSWDTRQMFF. In DNA form, the CDR3 reads TGTGCCTGTGACACCGTCGAGGGGGGATACCAAGGGGGCTCCTGGGACACCCGACAGATGTTTTTC.

By proportion, this clone is medium-sized (0.01 to 0.1%). J is TRDJ2 and V is TRDV3; 9 bases fit TRDD3. CDR1 is TVYSNPD, CDR2 GDNSRS, per germline (reference sequence). The CDR3 totals 12 residues. V lost 2 bases to trimming and J lost 5 bases; unmatched junction nucleotides: 0. This CDR3 reads CAFGGYTAQLFF. The CDR3 DNA is TGTGCCTTTGGGGGATACACAGCACAACTCTTCTTT.

By its share, this clone is medium-sized. CDR3 sequence reads: CACDPLLGDTGSSWDTRQMFF. The CDR3 coding sequence is TGTGCCTGTGACCCCTTACTGGGGGATACGGGAAGCTCCTGGGACACCCGACAGATGTTTTTC. The J gene is TRDJ3, the V gene TRDV2; 13 positions agree with TRDD3. CDR1 is GEAIGNYY and CDR2 is EKD in the germline V gene. After removal of 3 bases from V and 0 bases from J, the junction contained 10 bases not matched to a gene. There are 21 residues in the CDR3.

As for this clone: This may stem from a read error, because a much larger clone lies one nucleotide away. The J gene is TRDJ1, the V gene TRDV1; TRDD2 aligns across 9 bases. CDR3 length equals 24 residues. Germline V gene data show CDR1 as TSWWSYY and CDR2 as QGS. V was pared by 1 base and J by 0 bases, with 27 bases of the junction left unmatched. The chain's CDR3 is CALGEHLTWPSYIWRILHTDKLIF. As DNA, the CDR3 is TGTGCTCTTGGGGAACACCTTACATGGCCTTCCTACATCTGGAGGATACTACACACCGATAAACTCATCTTT.